This TCR beta chain is from a study of T cell responses to AZD1222 COVID-19 vaccine. Looking at the study overall: Samples with a second dose at about 4 or about 12 weeks were pooled together. Study results and limitations: Among spike-specific TCRs, nearly half reportedly target unmutated variant regions. Spike-specific TCR depth and breadth grew after two AZD1222 doses. Only after the peak T cell response were repertoires sampled.

The data were produced by immunoSEQ multiplex PCR, yet TCRdb's version contains in-frame clones alone and is incomplete. The sample contains roughly 81,000 clones, approximately 89% of which appear only once. With 4 bases removed from V and 4 bases from J, the gap between germline ends came to 13 bases. The CDR3 extends over 15 amino acids. Germline values: CDR1 SEHNR, CDR2 FQNEAQ (reference sequence). This clone was recorded only once. As yet, its antigen is unknown. The chain employs TRBV7-9 and TRBJ1-4; D is unclear. The input for sequencing was peripheral blood, taken on day 0 of AZD1222 vaccination. The clonotype was recovered from an adult in good health. The CDR3 reads CASSSAEVINEKLFF. In DNA form, the CDR3 reads TGTGCCAGCAGCTCCGCTGAGGTGATTAATGAAAAACTGTTTTTT.